The 14 T cell receptor beta chains below were found in one sample sequenced in a study of beta chain features in type 1 diabetes. Whole-study results and caveats: Type 1 diabetes patients had TCRB CDR3s that were shorter (moderately but significantly so) in all four CD4+ subsets.

What was sequenced were expressed TCRB transcripts, since all of the isolated RNA had been reverse transcribed. Only in-frame clones appear in the TCRdb table, and some are missing; sequencing was by immunoSEQ multiplex PCR. The sample carries approximately 250,000 clones, about a sixth recorded once. Antigens for these TCRs are unknown. The sample comprised naive CD4+ T cells from blood. The receptors stem from a man aged 25 to 40 with type 1 diabetes.

This clone was seen a few times. The gene calls are TRBV30 and TRBJ2-4; TRBD2 aligns across 15 bases. Germline-derived CDR1 and CDR2 are GTSNPN and SVGIG (reference sequence). The V gene end was trimmed by 7 bases and the J gene end by 9 bases; junction bases not matched to a gene: 10. The CDR3 is 15 residues long. The CDR3 reads CALGLAGGPGGIQYF. The CDR3 DNA reads TGTGCCTTGGGACTAGCGGGAGGACCAGGGGGCATTCAGTACTTC.

The J gene is TRBJ1-2, the V gene TRBV7-9; perhaps TRBD1 as D (6 bases). Germline values: CDR1 SEHNR, CDR2 FQNEAQ (reference sequence). The length of the CDR3 is 14 residues. The V end lost 3 bases, the J end lost 0 bases, and 8 bases lay between the germline ends. DNA for the CDR3: TGTGCCAGCAGCTTGGACAGTACTAACTATGGCTACACCTTC. Translated: CASSLDSTNYGYTF.

The chain employs TRBV6-6 and TRBJ2-7; weak D call: TRBD1 (5 bases). Germline V lookup: CDR1 MNHNY, CDR2 SVGAGI (reference sequence). The V end was cut by 6 bases, the J end by 2 bases, with 14 bases between. CDR3 length equals 14 residues. The CDR3 spells CASSLGVGAYEQYF. Written as DNA, the CDR3 is TGTGCCAGCAGCTTAGGGGTAGGGGCCTACGAGCAGTACTTC.

This clone came up once. This chain connects TRBV7-9 to TRBJ2-1, with D perhaps assigned TRBD1 or TRBD2 (6 bases each). The CDR3 length is 15 residues. Deletions cut 3 bases from V and 9 bases from J, with 18 bases between. CDR1 is SEHNR, CDR2 FQNEAQ, per germline (reference sequence). For the CDR3, the DNA is TGTGCCAGCAGCTTCACAGGGCCGGTCGGGAGTGAGCAGTTCTTC. Amino acid sequence: CASSFTGPVGSEQFF.

The chain couples TRBV7-9 to TRBJ2-1; D not certain. The CDR3 sequence is 11 residues long. Trimming left V 7 bases short and J 5 bases short, with 6 bases between. The germline gives CDR1 SEHNR, CDR2 FQNEAQ (reference sequence). CDR3 nucleotides: TGTGCCAGCACAGGTGACAATGAGCAGTTCTTC. Its translation is CASTGDNEQFF.

This clone was counted a few times. The chain recombines TRBV30 with TRBJ2-2; unclear D gene. The V and J ends lost 3 bases and 0 bases respectively, with 8 bases between them. Germline V gives CDR1 GTSNPN, CDR2 SVGIG (reference sequence). CDR3 size: 14 residues. As DNA, the CDR3 is TGTGCCTGGAGGCTGGCGGCGAACACCGGGGAGCTGTTTTTT. Amino acids: CAWRLAANTGELFF.

The chain links TRBV10-3 to TRBJ2-4; the D gene is possibly TRBD1 (6 bases). From germline, CDR1 is ENHRY and CDR2 SYGVKD. The CDR3 totals 12 residues. V lost 11 bases and J 7 bases, leaving 15 bases between the germline ends. CDR3 residues: CAVGTGFNIQYF. The CDR3 coding sequence is TGTGCCGTCGGAACAGGGTTTAACATTCAGTACTTC.

The chain couples TRBV15 to TRBJ2-1; D perhaps matches TRBD2 (5 bases). Trimming pared 7 bases from V and 6 bases from J, leaving 16 bases between. Germline V gives CDR1 LNHNV, CDR2 YYDKDF (reference sequence). The CDR3 totals 14 residues. The CDR3 protein is CATKTGKRVNEQFF. CDR3 sequence (DNA): TGTGCCACCAAGACGGGAAAAAGGGTCAATGAGCAGTTCTTC. Full variable domain (rest looked up from reference TRBV15 and TRBJ2-1): DAMVIQNPRYQVTQFGKPVTLSCSQTLNHNVMYWYQQKSSQAPKLLFHYYDKDFNNEADTPDNFQSRRPNTSFCFLDIRSPGLGDTAMYLCATKTGKRVNEQFFGPGTRLTVL.

The table lists this clone with a few counts. J is TRBJ2-4 and V is TRBV29-1, with D hard to call. The CDR3 has 11 residues. The V end lost 3 bases, the J end lost 8 bases, and 8 bases lay between the germline ends. Germline V gives CDR1 SQVTM, CDR2 ANQGSEA. CDR3 sequence: CSVDSQDIQYF. The CDR3 coding sequence is TGCAGCGTTGACAGTCAGGACATTCAGTACTTC. Looking up the rest from reference TRBV29-1 and TRBJ2-4 gives the full variable domain: SAVISQKPSRDICQRGTSLTIQCQVDSQVTMMFWYRQQPGQSLTLIATANQGSEATYESGFVIDKFPISRPNLTFSTLTVSNMSPEDSSIYLCSVDSQDIQYFGAGTRLSVL.

The rearrangement uses TRBV7-9 and TRBJ2-7; D tentatively reads TRBD1 or TRBD2 (5 bases each). Germline values: CDR1 SEHNR, CDR2 FQNEAQ (reference sequence). The CDR3 extends over 13 amino acids. The V end lost 7 bases, the J end lost 6 bases, and 16 bases lay between the germline ends. The CDR3 sequence: CASIPVGAGEQYF. The DNA of the CDR3 is TGTGCCAGCATCCCAGTCGGGGCGGGCGAGCAGTACTTC.

Only a few counts were recorded for this clone. The rearrangement joins TRBV29-1 to TRBJ2-5; 9 bases agree with TRBD1. The DNA end lines up better with TRBJ2-7; the J call may be wrong. Germline V gives CDR1 SQVTM, CDR2 ANQGSEA. CDR3 length equals 13 residues. This CDR3 reads CSVYPGQGDEQYF. The CDR3, as DNA: TGCAGCGTGTACCCGGGACAGGGTGACGAGCAGTACTTC.

This clone has more than one count but fewer than ten. The chain links TRBV7-6 to TRBJ2-1; TRBD1 matches at 7 bases. The CDR3 length is 13 residues. Germline CDR1 is SGHVS and CDR2 is FNYEAQ. Trimming cost V 1 base and J 9 bases; bases outside gene matches: 3. CDR3: CASSLEQGSEQFF. CDR3 DNA sequence: TGTGCCAGCAGCTTAGAACAGGGGTCTGAGCAGTTCTTC.

This clone showed up just a few times. The chain joins TRBV30 to TRBJ2-7; 13 nucleotides align to TRBD2. Germline CDR1 is GTSNPN and CDR2 is SVGIG (reference sequence). The ends lost 0 bases at V and 4 bases at J; junction bases unmatched: 12. This CDR3 contains 18 residues. CDR3 nucleotides: TGTGCCTGGAGTGTACTCTGGACTAGCGGGAGTACTCTTTACGAGCAGTACTTC. It yields the protein CAWSVLWTSGSTLYEQYF.

The chain joins TRBV28 to TRBJ1-3; 8 positions match TRBD1. The CDR3 consists of 15 residues. The germline V gene has CDR1 MDHEN and CDR2 SYDVKM. Germline trimming cut 5 bases from V and 4 bases from J; bases unmatched to any gene: 7. In DNA form, the CDR3 reads TGTGCCAGCAGTAACACAGGGGGATCGGGAAACACCATATATTTT. Its translation: CASSNTGGSGNTIYF.